The T cell receptor beta chain under discussion was sequenced for a study of T-cell memory formation after mild COVID-19. As for the study in general: Largely, TCR clusters stayed within a single donor.

Per the germline V gene, CDR1 is MNHEY and CDR2 is SVGAGI. This CDR3 comprises 13 residues. Germline trimming cut 9 bases from V and 3 bases from J; bases unmatched to any gene: 5. Study-wide points: That cross-reactive memory joined was suggested by some responding clones appearing in pre-infection memory. Later expanders leaned CD4+, whereas clones that contracted between day 15 and 85 were balanced CD4/CD8.

A word on this clonotype: Its antigen is unknown.

5'RACE with constant-segment primers yielded barcoded, UMI-tagged TCR alpha and TCR beta cDNA libraries. A single record per CDR3 protein comes from TCRdb applying MiXCR to the 5' RACE reads. Among about 110,000 distinct CDR3 sequences listed, roughly a sixth were seen once. The specimen sequenced was PBMCs or a T cell subset sorted from them (not recorded which). This TCR was sampled from a man younger than 35 who had mild COVID-19 (a few samples of this study predate the infection). Cell type and time point are not known. The V gene is TRBV6-5, the J gene TRBJ2-7, with 10 bases fitting TRBD2. The CDR3 DNA follows: TGTGCCAGTACTAGCGGGGATAACTACGAGCAGTACTTC. Its protein product is CASTSGDNYEQYF.